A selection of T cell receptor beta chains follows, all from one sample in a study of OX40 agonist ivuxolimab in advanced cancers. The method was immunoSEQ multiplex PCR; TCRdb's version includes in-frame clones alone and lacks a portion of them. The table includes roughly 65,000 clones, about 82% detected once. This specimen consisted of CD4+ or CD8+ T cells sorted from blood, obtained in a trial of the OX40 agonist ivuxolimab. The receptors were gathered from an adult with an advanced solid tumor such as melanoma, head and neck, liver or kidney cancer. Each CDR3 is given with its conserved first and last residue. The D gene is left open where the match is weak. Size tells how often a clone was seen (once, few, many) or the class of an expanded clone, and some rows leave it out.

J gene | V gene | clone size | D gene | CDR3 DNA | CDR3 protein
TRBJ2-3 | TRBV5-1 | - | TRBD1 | TGCGCCAGCAGCAACAGGGGTGGGGTCGCAGATACGCAGTATTTT | CASSNRGGVADTQYF
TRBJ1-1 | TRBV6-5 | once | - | TGTGCCAGCAGTTACTTACCCGCGGGGGCGGCCCCTCAATTT | CASSYLPAGAAPQF
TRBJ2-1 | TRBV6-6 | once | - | TGTGCCAGCACTCTTAGAAGCTCCTACAATGAGCAGTTCTTC | CASTLRSSYNEQFF
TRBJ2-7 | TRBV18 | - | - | TGTGCCAGCTCGCTGGGTCCTGTTGAGGAGCAGTACTTC | CASSLGPVEEQYF
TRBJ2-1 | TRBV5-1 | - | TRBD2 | TGCGCCAGCACCCTATGGGGTAGCGGGAGGTCTAGATCCCTCTCCTACAATGAGCAGTTCTTC | CASTLWGSGRSRSLSYNEQFF
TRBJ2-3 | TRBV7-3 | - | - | TGTGCCAGCAGCCCTCGACCCGAGGAGGGGCCGCAGTATTTT | CASSPRPEEGPQYF
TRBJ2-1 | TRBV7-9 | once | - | TGTGCCAGCAGCTTATCTGGCAGGGGATCCTACAATGAGCAGTTCTTC | CASSLSGRGSYNEQFF
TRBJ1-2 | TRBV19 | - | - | TGTGCCAGTAGCGCAAATCAAGGCTATGGCTACACCTTC | CASSANQGYGYTF
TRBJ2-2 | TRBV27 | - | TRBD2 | TGTGCCAGCAGTTTTATTGGAGTAGCGGGAGCGGACGGGGAGCTGTTTTTT | CASSFIGVAGADGELFF
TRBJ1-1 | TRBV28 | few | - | TGTGCCAGCAGATGGCCGGGAGGCTACACTGAAGCTTTCTTT | CASRWPGGYTEAFF
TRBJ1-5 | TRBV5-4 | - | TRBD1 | TGTGCCAGCAGCTTAGCAGGGGGAGAGCCCCAGCATTTT | CASSLAGGEPQHF
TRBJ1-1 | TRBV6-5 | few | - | TGTGCCAGCATGATAAGCAGGGGTGAAGCTTTCTTT | CASMISRGEAFF
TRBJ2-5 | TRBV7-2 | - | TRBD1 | TGTGCCAGCAGCCCCACGGACAGGGGGCGCCGTGGGGAGACCCAGTACTTC | CASSPTDRGRRGETQYF
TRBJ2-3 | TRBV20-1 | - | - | TGCAGTGCTTCTAGCACAGATACGCAGTATTTT | CSASSTDTQYF
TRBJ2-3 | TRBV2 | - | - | TGTGCCAGTTGGTCAAGTAGGTTGCCAGATACGCAGTATTTT | CASWSSRLPDTQYF
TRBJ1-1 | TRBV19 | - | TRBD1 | TGTGCCAGTAGTATGACAGGGGCGTATGGGAACACTGAAGCTTTCTTT | CASSMTGAYGNTEAFF
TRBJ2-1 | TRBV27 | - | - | TGTGCCAGCAGTTTTCGGGGACTGTCAACGTTGTACAATGAGCAGTTCTTC | CASSFRGLSTLYNEQFF
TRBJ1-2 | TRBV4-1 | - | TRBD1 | TGCGCCAGCAGCCAACTTCTAAGGGACAGGGTCGGTTATGGCTACACCTTC | CASSQLLRDRVGYGYTF
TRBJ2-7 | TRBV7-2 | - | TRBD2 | TGTGCCAGCAGCCAGGCGGGTAGCGGGAGCTCACTCATCTACGAGCAGTACTTC | CASSQAGSGSSLIYEQYF
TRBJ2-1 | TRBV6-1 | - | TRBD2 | TGTGCCAGCAGTGTAGCGGGGGGGGATGAGCAGTTCTTC | CASSVAGGDEQFF
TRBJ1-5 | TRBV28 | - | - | TGTGCCAGCACCTCCTCGCGTCCCCCTTACAATCAGCCCCAGCATTTT | CASTSSRPPYNQPQHF
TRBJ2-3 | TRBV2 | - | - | TGTGCCAGCAGTTTCCTACCGGGGCCAGAGTCAGATACGCAGTATTTT | CASSFLPGPESDTQYF
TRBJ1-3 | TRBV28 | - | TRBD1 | TGTGCCAGCAGAGGGACAGGGTCTGGAAACACCATATATTTT | CASRGTGSGNTIYF
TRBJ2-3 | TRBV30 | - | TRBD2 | TGTGCCTGGAGTCCGGGACTAGCGGGAGATACAGATACGCAGTATTTT | CAWSPGLAGDTDTQYF
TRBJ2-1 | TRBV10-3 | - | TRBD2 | TGTGCCACCTCTAGCGGGGTTGGGATAGAGCAGTTCTTC | CATSSGVGIEQFF
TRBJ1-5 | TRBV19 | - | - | TGTGCCAGTAGTATTTTAGCCACTGGAAATCAGCCCCAGCATTTT | CASSILATGNQPQHF
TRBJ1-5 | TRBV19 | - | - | TGTGCCAGTAGTATAGATCGACAGTTCGAGCAGCCCCAGCATTTT | CASSIDRQFEQPQHF
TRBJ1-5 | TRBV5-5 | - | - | TGTGCCAGCAGCCAGATCAATCAGCCCCAGCATTTT | CASSQINQPQHF
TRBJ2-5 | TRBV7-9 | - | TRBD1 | TGTGCCAGCAGCGCCGGGGACAGGGTGGAAGAGACCCAGTACTTC | CASSAGDRVEETQYF